This T cell receptor (beta chain) was sequenced during a study of blood T cells in healthy people across ages. Together with a sample-barcoded 5' primer, a J-beta primer mix was included in a second PCR lasting roughly 6 to 12 cycles. A template-switch adaptor with 12 random nucleotides tagged each cDNA molecule. Researchers report that each sample yielded at least 2.5 million CDR3-containing paired-end reads. TCRdb reprocessed the 5' RACE reads via MiXCR and lists one record per CDR3 protein. The table has 870,000 or so distinct CDR3 sequences, roughly 26% seen once; the top ten hold 15% to 20%. Each donor had 7.5 to 10 milliliters of peripheral blood drawn. In each sample, at least 7 million PBMCs were isolated. This clonotype was seen many times. This CDR3 region has 16 residues. Germline CDR1 SGHAT, CDR2 FQNNGV. The junction had 7 bases not matched to a gene; V was cut back by 3 bases and J by 4 bases.

The rearrangement uses TRBV11-2 and TRBJ2-5, with 11 bases that match TRBD2. The TCR was taken from a woman aged 80 or over in good health. The sequenced sample was blood. CDR3 in DNA: TGTGCCAGCAGCTTCAATAGCGGGGGGGCCGGAGAGACCCAGTACTTC. Its protein is CASSFNSGGAGETQYF.